This TCR beta chain comes out of a study of blood T cell repertoires in COVID-19 (dated by TCRdb to about 2020). About the full investigation: Samples from collaborators originated in the United States, Italy and Spain and spanned both the acute and convalescent phases of COVID-19. Where available, HLA class I and class II types were obtained from metadata supplied by the sample provider rather than from assay-based typing. The repertoires were made available in a free public database intended to serve as a resource for research on the immune response to SARS-CoV-2. The samples were drawn from two sources: the first 160 participants of the ongoing ImmuneRACE study, and 1,254 subjects contributed by 6 global collaborators. The prospective study material was composed of cDNA or gDNA derived from T cells, B-cell-depleted T cells, or PBMCs. Subjects who had been exposed to COVID-19, were actively infected with it, or had recovered from it provided the deeply sampled blood TCRbeta repertoires that made up the dataset. Nearly every sample came with metadata listing a de-identified subject ID, COVID-19 status, age in years and sex. Overall study outcomes, separate from this receptor: How much clinical and demographic metadata was included differed by source and by participant, and the metadata was provided uncurated.

TCRbeta CDR3 regions were amplified from genomic DNA by means of the immunoSEQ Assay, a bias-controlled multiplex PCR. On the study's bioinformatics: The number of nucleated cells in each sample was estimated by amplification of reference gene primers within the assay. To quantify the absolute abundance of each unique TCRbeta CDR3 rearrangement, sequence reads were collapsed and filtered. Productive Simpson clonality was computed per sample as the square root of Simpson's diversity index over productive rearrangements. Imported from immuneACCESS, the table was reduced by TCRdb to in-frame sequences with V and J called. These copies leave out some clones; in studies compared against another copy, an unresolved V gene accounts for under half, and the cause of the remainder is not known. Clone size and the V and J calls come from that table; the DNA yielded D and trimming. The sample includes over 130,000 clones, with around 82% observed a single time. The top ten clones comprise 4% of the sample.

This clone occurred a few times. It has no known antigen specificity. The record has no base qualities; no much larger clone is one base away. The CDR3, cysteine through phenylalanine, is 15 amino acids long. Of the read, only the CDR3 DNA is kept; its 45 bases are in frame from base 1. Deletion took 1 base off V and 15 bases off J, with a span of 22 bases between the germline ends. Taken from the germline V gene, the CDR1 and CDR2 loops are MNHNS and SASEGT. The collaborating institutions used their own protocols to collect whole blood in K2EDTA tubes. For TCRbeta analysis, collaborator samples were shipped as frozen whole blood, as isolated PBMCs, or as DNA extracted from either sample type.

This TCR derives from a woman aged 55-69 years with acute or convalescent COVID-19. The sample was peripheral blood. The rearranged chain carries TRBV6-1 and TRBJ2-1; TRBD1 could be the D gene, as 5 bases match. CDR3 region: CASSEESADLARVFF. The nucleotides read TGTGCCAGCAGTGAAGAAAGTGCGGATTTAGCCAGGGTGTTCTTC.